The present T cell receptor beta chain was sequenced within a study of cytotoxic CD8 clonotypes in ibrutinib-treated CLL. In regard to this clone: Its target is unknown.

Study conclusions and caveats: Clonality was higher at baseline than in age-matched healthy donors and tracked circulating CD8+ T-cell counts.

Trimming took 6 bases from V and 4 from J; bases not matched to a gene: 6. The CDR3 length is 13 residues. In germline, CDR1 is LNHDA, CDR2 SQIVND (reference sequence). The repertoire was sequenced with immunoSEQ multiplex PCR; TCRdb's copy has only in-frame clones and lacks some. The sample contains over 150,000 clones, over 55% of which appear only once. The chain links TRBV19 to TRBJ2-7; 7 bases map to TRBD2. Material: PBMCs, obtained after 24 months of ibrutinib treatment. The clonotype was recovered from a human donor with chronic lymphocytic leukemia. The CDR3 here is CASRASGLYEQYF. In DNA, the CDR3 is TGTGCCAGTAGGGCTAGCGGACTGTACGAGCAGTACTTC. Filled out from reference TRBV19 and TRBJ2-7, the complete variable domain reads DGGITQSPKYLFRKEGQNVTLSCEQNLNHDAMYWYRQDPGQGLRLIYYSQIVNDFQKGDIAEGYSVSREKKESFPLTVTSAQKNPTAFYLCASRASGLYEQYFGPGTRLTVT.